These 20 T cell receptor beta chains were sequenced from one sample in a study of T cells after yellow fever vaccination. MiXCR was run by TCRdb on the 5' RACE reads, yielding one entry per CDR3 protein. The data show 310,000 or so distinct CDR3 sequences, 6.8% seen once. Sequenced here: PBMCs, sampled about 41 days after the first yellow fever vaccination. The receptors were sampled from a young man who received the YFV17D yellow fever vaccine.

This clonotype occurred many times. The chain couples TRBV7-9 to TRBJ2-7; 7 bases fit TRBD1. J was trimmed by 6 bases and V by 4 bases; bases with no gene match: 12. The CDR3 runs to 15 residues. The germline V gene encodes CDR1 SEHNR and CDR2 FQNEAQ (reference sequence). The CDR3 sequence is CASSSPRGPLGEQYF. CDR3 sequence (DNA): TGTGCCAGCAGCTCCCCGAGGGGGCCCCTCGGCGAGCAGTACTTC.

DNA of the CDR3: TGTGCCAGCAGCCAAGAAGGACTAGCGGGGTATACGCAGTATTTT. Protein: CASSQEGLAGYTQYF. The V and J genes are TRBV4-2 and TRBJ2-3, with TRBD2 matching 12 bases. The CDR3 has 15 residues. V was pared by 0 bases and J by 7 bases, with 2 bases of the junction left unmatched. The germline gives CDR1 LGHNA, CDR2 YNFKEQ.

The chain combines TRBV12-3 or TRBV12-4 with TRBJ1-5; D is unclear. Trimming pared 7 bases from V and 1 base from J, leaving 17 bases between. This CDR3 spans 16 amino acids. The CDR3 here is CASTREVAGSNQPQHF. The CDR3 region has the DNA TGTGCCAGCACAAGGGAAGTCGCGGGAAGCAATCAGCCCCAGCATTTT.

This clonotype was seen only a few times. The chain uses TRBV7-2 and TRBJ2-1, with D possibly matching TRBD1 (6 bases). From germline, CDR1 is SGHTA and CDR2 FQGNSA. V was cut by 1 base and J by 6 bases, with 13 bases left in between. The CDR3 is 15 amino acids. CDR3 sequence reads: CASSLEYRVINEQFF. The CDR3 coding sequence is TGTGCCAGCAGCTTAGAGTACAGGGTGATCAATGAGCAGTTCTTC.

The chain has TRBV7-2 and TRBJ1-5; tentatively, D is TRBD1 (6 bases). V dropped 2 bases and J dropped 5 bases, with 7 bases sitting between them. The CDR3 sequence is 13 residues long. The germline gives CDR1 SGHTA, CDR2 FQGNSA. The CDR3 sequence: CASSLQGYQPQHF. The CDR3 nucleotides read TGTGCCAGCAGCTTACAGGGGTATCAGCCCCAGCATTTT.

The sample holds many counts of this clonotype. The chain employs TRBV12-3 or TRBV12-4 and TRBJ1-5, with D unclear. The V gene lost 4 bases and the J gene lost 6 bases, with 13 bases spanning the gap. There are 14 residues in the CDR3. The CDR3 here is CASSSGATTQPQHF. CDR3 DNA sequence: TGTGCCAGCAGTTCTGGCGCGACCACTCAGCCCCAGCATTTT.

The V call is TRBV19, the J call TRBJ2-3; 14 bases line up with TRBD2. V was clipped by 6 bases and J by 2 bases; unmatched bases: 4. The CDR3 runs to 16 residues. The germline CDR1 and CDR2 sequences are LNHDA and SQIVND (reference sequence). CDR3 DNA: TGTGCCAGTAGGGGACTAGCGGGGGTTCCCACAGATACGCAGTATTTT. It codes for CASRGLAGVPTDTQYF.

This clonotype was seen a few times. This rearrangement joins TRBV5-4 to TRBJ2-6; D ambiguous. The CDR3 sequence is 13 residues long. CDR1 is SGHNT, CDR2 YYREEE, per germline (reference sequence). V gave up 5 bases and J gave up 10 bases, with 13 bases separating them. CDR3 nucleotides: TGTGCCAGCAGGGTTGGACCAAAGAACGTCCTGACTTTC. Amino acids: CASRVGPKNVLTF.

The chain couples TRBV20-1 to TRBJ1-5; 9 positions agree with TRBD1. The CDR3 covers 16 residues. Germline-derived CDR1 and CDR2 are DFQATT and SNEGSKA (reference sequence). V lost 4 bases, J lost 4 bases, and 11 bases stayed unmatched. The CDR3 region has the DNA TGCAGTGCTACCGGACAGGGGCTAGGCGGGAATCAGCCCCAGCATTTT. It specifies CSATGQGLGGNQPQHF.

This clonotype was recorded at least ten times. The J gene is TRBJ2-3, the V gene TRBV10-3; D gene uncertain. The CDR3 is made up of 13 amino acids. Germline V CDR1 and CDR2: ENHRY, SYGVKD. V was cut by 2 bases and J by 7 bases, with 10 bases left in between. The CDR3 loop reads CAISEIVPYTQYF. CDR3 DNA sequence: TGTGCCATCAGTGAGATCGTCCCATATACGCAGTATTTT.

This clonotype was detected only a few times. The chain couples TRBV7-2 to TRBJ2-7; D is ambiguous. The CDR3 totals 15 residues. CDR1 and CDR2 from the germline V gene are SGHTA and FQGNSA. V dropped 4 bases and J dropped 0 bases, with 13 bases sitting between them. CDR3 region: CASSSYSGSSYEQYV. The DNA of the CDR3 is TGTGCCAGCAGCTCCTACTCCGGAAGCTCCTACGAGCAGTACGTC.

This chain uses TRBV7-2 with TRBJ1-2; no reliable D call. Germline V gives CDR1 SGHTA, CDR2 FQGNSA. The CDR3 is 14 residues long. V lost 1 base and J lost 5, with 11 bases in between. The CDR3 region is CASSLVRTDYGYTF. The DNA for the CDR3 is TGTGCCAGCAGCTTAGTGAGGACGGATTATGGCTACACCTTC.

This clonotype was counted between two and nine times. CDR3 bases: TGTGCCAGCAGCCAAGAGGGACTAGCGGGGCAACCTTTGTCTTACAATGAGCAGTTCTTC. It encodes CASSQEGLAGQPLSYNEQFF. V and J are TRBV3-1 and TRBJ2-1; the match to TRBD2 covers 13 bases. V dropped 0 bases and J dropped 4; count of bases not matched to a gene: 12. This CDR3 region has 20 residues. Looked up from germline, CDR1 is LGHDT and CDR2 is YNNKEL (reference sequence).

About this clonotype itself: A much larger clone lies one base from this, so it may be a read error. The rearrangement links TRBV12-3 or TRBV12-4 to TRBJ2-4; D might be TRBD2 (6 bases). The CDR3 totals 14 residues. The CDR3 region has the DNA TGTGCCGGCAGCGGCGTGGGAGGCAAAAACATTCAGTACTTC. Its protein product is CAGSGVGGKNIQYF.

This clonotype was counted a few times. The V gene is TRBV12-3 or TRBV12-4, the J gene TRBJ2-5; 7 nucleotides match TRBD2. J lost 0 bases, V lost 4 bases, and 5 bases had no gene match. The CDR3 is 15 residues long. CDR3 bases: TGTGCCAGCAGTTCGGCCGGGGGGTACCAAGAGACCCAGTACTTC. This encodes CASSSAGGYQETQYF.

As DNA, the CDR3 is TGCGCCAGCAGCTTCCGAGGGGGTCCCTACGAGCAGTACTTC. Translated: CASSFRGGPYEQYF. V is TRBV5-1 and J is TRBJ2-7; perhaps TRBD1 as D (6 bases). CDR1 and CDR2 (germline): SGHRS, YFSETQ. The length of the CDR3 is 14 residues. The germline V and J ends were trimmed by 2 bases and 2 bases, with 11 bases remaining between them.

In its sample, this clonotype was seen many times. V gene TRBV7-9 combines with J gene TRBJ2-1, with 11 bases fitting TRBD1. CDR1 and CDR2 (germline): SEHNR, FQNEAQ (reference sequence). This CDR3 is built from 13 residues. Trimming cost V 5 bases and J 15 bases; bases outside gene matches: 9. The CDR3 loop reads CASSLNLGQGAFF. CDR3 DNA: TGTGCCAGCAGCCTCAACCTTGGACAGGGGGCGTTCTTC.

This chain joins TRBV27 and TRBJ2-1, with D tentatively TRBD2 (6 bases). The germline V gene has CDR1 MNHEY and CDR2 SMNVEV (reference sequence). Trimming stripped 4 bases from V and 6 bases from J, with 10 bases between. The CDR3 consists of 13 residues. The CDR3 spells CASSSGLGNEQFF. In DNA, the CDR3 is TGTGCCAGCAGTTCGGGACTGGGCAATGAGCAGTTCTTC.

Only a few counts were recorded for this clonotype. J is TRBJ2-2 and V is TRBV19; D uncertain. V was shortened by 3 bases and J by 0 bases, with 20 bases between the two germline ends. Germline CDR1 LNHDA, CDR2 SQIVND (reference sequence). The CDR3 runs 19 residues. CDR3 in DNA: TGTGCCAGTAGTATGTGGTTTGAAGTTACCGTCCCGAACACCGGGGAGCTGTTTTTT. Translating gives CASSMWFEVTVPNTGELFF.

The CDR3, as DNA: TGCAGTGCTAGAGATGTTAGGCCTGAAGCTTTCTTT. This codes for CSARDVRPEAFF. The chain is built from TRBV20-1 and TRBJ1-1; D is unclear. The CDR3 extends over 12 amino acids. Germline values: CDR1 DFQATT, CDR2 SNEGSKA (reference sequence). Trimming shortened V by 0 bases and J by 6 bases, and 8 bases separated the two germline ends.